This T cell receptor beta chain derives from a study of siplizumab effects on memory and regulatory T cells. Study results and limitations: In unstimulated cells, naive T cells appeared more diverse than memory T cells and seemed major alloresponse contributors.

Looked up from germline, CDR1 is SGHRS and CDR2 is YFSETQ. This CDR3 is 11 amino acids long. V was cut by 5 bases and J by 1 base, with 2 bases left in between. Comment on this clone: No antigen is known for it.

The method was immunoSEQ multiplex PCR; TCRdb's version includes in-frame clones alone and lacks a portion of them. This table has approximately 100,000 clones, roughly 93% appearing once. The chain combines TRBV5-1 with TRBJ2-3; no reliable D call. Sequences were obtained from Tregs sorted from blood. The origin of this receptor is a human donor in good health. The DNA of the CDR3 is TGCGCCAGCAGTCGCACAGATACGCAGTATTTT. This codes for CASSRTDTQYF.